A single sample gave rise to the 25 T cell receptor beta chains below, sequenced in a study of T cell responses to AZD1222 COVID-19 vaccine. The method was immunoSEQ multiplex PCR; TCRdb's version includes in-frame clones alone and lacks a portion of them. The table lists 150,000 to 200,000 clones, 93% of them singletons. Here the sequenced sample was peripheral blood, taken on day 0 of AZD1222 vaccination. These receptors were taken from an adult in good health.

The V gene is TRBV5-6, the J gene TRBJ2-4; maybe TRBD1 (6 bases). Germline V gives CDR1 SGHDT, CDR2 YYEEEE. CDR3 length equals 14 residues. V was trimmed by 4 bases and J by 1 base, leaving 9 bases between them. As DNA, the CDR3 is TGTGCCAGCAGCGTCCAGGGGGCCAAAAACATTCAGTACTTC. Protein: CASSVQGAKNIQYF.

This chain links TRBV5-5 with TRBJ2-7; a weak D match, TRBD1 (6 bases). Germline V gene lookup returns CDR1 SGHKS and CDR2 YYEKEE (reference sequence). The CDR3 covers 15 residues. Trimming left V 4 bases short and J 3 bases short, with 17 bases between. Here the CDR3 DNA reads TGTGCCAGCAGCCAAGGACAGAATATGGTCTACGAGCAGTACTTC. It translates to CASSQGQNMVYEQYF. The whole variable domain, remainder taken from reference TRBV5-5 and TRBJ2-7, is DAGVTQSPTHLIKTRGQQVTLRCSPISGHKSVSWYQQVLGQGPQFIFQYYEKEERGRGNFPDRFSARQFPNYSSELNVNALLLGDSALYLCASSQGQNMVYEQYFGPGTRLTVT.

The table lists this clone with a count of one. This sequence joins TRBV4-3 and TRBJ1-4; no clear D gene. Trimming took off 1 base at V and 5 bases at J, with 8 bases between the two ends. This CDR3 is 14 amino acids long. The germline V gene encodes CDR1 LGHNA and CDR2 YSLEER. The CDR3 is CASSQVDGNEKLFF. For the CDR3, the DNA is TGCGCCAGCAGCCAAGTCGACGGAAATGAAAAACTGTTTTTT.

V and J are TRBV7-2 and TRBJ2-5; D may match TRBD1 or TRBD2 (5 bases each). The germline gives CDR1 SGHTA, CDR2 FQGNSA. V lost 1 base and J lost 9, with 18 bases in between. CDR3 length equals 15 residues. This CDR3 is CASSLVTMFMGAQYF. The CDR3, as DNA: TGTGCCAGCAGCTTAGTTACTATGTTTATGGGGGCCCAGTACTTC.

The chain uses TRBV9 and TRBJ2-5, with 10 nucleotides matching TRBD2. Germline V gene sequence: CDR1 SGDLS, CDR2 YYNGEE. The V and J ends lost 3 bases and 5 bases, in that order; junction bases with no gene match: 10. The CDR3 sequence is 16 residues long. CDR3 in amino acids: CASSALIAGGGETQYF. The CDR3 DNA reads TGTGCCAGCAGCGCCCTAATAGCGGGGGGCGGGGAGACCCAGTACTTC.

The chain recombines TRBV5-4 with TRBJ1-6, with 7 bases lining up with TRBD1. The CDR3 sequence is 14 residues long. V trimming: 4 bases; J trimming: 7 bases; junction bases outside the gene matches: 5. Germline loops: CDR1 SGHNT, CDR2 YYREEE (reference sequence). The CDR3 protein is CASSEGQKNSPLHF. The CDR3 bases are TGTGCCAGCAGCGAGGGACAGAAAAATTCACCCCTCCACTTT. Based on the CDR3 plus reference TRBV5-4 and TRBJ1-6, the full variable domain is ETGVTQSPTHLIKTRGQQVTLRCSSQSGHNTVSWYQQALGQGPQFIFQYYREEENGRGNFPPRFSGLQFPNYSSELNVNALELDDSALYLCASSEGQKNSPLHFGNGTRLTVT.

This chain connects TRBV2 to TRBJ1-2; D is unresolved. The CDR3 runs 13 residues. Germline V CDR1 and CDR2: SNHLY, FYNNEI. Deletions cut 3 bases from V and 2 bases from J, with 7 bases between. The CDR3 DNA sequence: TGTGCCAGCAGTGAGACCGCAAACTATGGCTACACCTTC. Residues: CASSETANYGYTF.

The chain couples TRBV7-3 to TRBJ1-2; no reliable D call. The germline V gene encodes CDR1 SGHTA and CDR2 FQGTGA. V was cut by 5 bases and J by 4 bases, with 11 bases left in between. This CDR3 has 13 amino acids. CDR3 bases: TGTGCCAGCAGCCAAGGTGGACTCTATGGCTACACCTTC. The encoded protein is CASSQGGLYGYTF.

This clone was observed once. The rearrangement links TRBV6-6 to TRBJ2-1; 12 bases fit TRBD1. This CDR3 contains 14 residues. With V trimmed by 4 bases and J by 9 bases, 4 bases remained unmatched. Germline V gene sequence: CDR1 MNHNY, CDR2 SVGAGI (reference sequence). This chain's CDR3 is CASSLGQGAGEQFF. DNA for the CDR3: TGTGCCAGCAGTTTGGGACAGGGGGCTGGTGAGCAGTTCTTC.

The chain links TRBV7-6 to TRBJ1-2, with a weak D call TRBD1 (6 bases). Looked up from germline, CDR1 is SGHVS and CDR2 is FNYEAQ. The CDR3 loop spans 14 amino acids. The V end was cut by 0 bases, the J end by 8 bases, with 13 bases between. CDR3 nucleotide sequence: TGTGCCAGCAGCTTAGCGGACAGATCGGGCGGCTACACCTTC. Protein product: CASSLADRSGGYTF.

The V call is TRBV6-5, the J call TRBJ1-5; a weak D match, TRBD1 (6 bases). The CDR3 runs 13 residues. The V and J ends lost 5 bases and 11 bases respectively, with 16 bases between them. The V gene's germline CDR1 is MNHEY and CDR2 SVGAGI. CDR3 DNA sequence: TGTGCCAGCAGTCAGGGGCCCACAGGGACCCAGCATTTT. Its translation is CASSQGPTGTQHF.

The rearrangement joins TRBV6-1 to TRBJ1-2; D gene ambiguous. The length of the CDR3 is 13 residues. Trimming removed 1 base from V and 4 bases from J, with 7 bases in between. Germline V gene sequence: CDR1 MNHNS, CDR2 SASEGT. In nucleotides, the CDR3 is TGTGCCAGCAGTGAAGTCGTGCGCTATGGCTACACCTTC. It specifies CASSEVVRYGYTF.

The J gene is TRBJ1-2, the V gene TRBV25-1; D is unclear. CDR1 and CDR2 from the germline V gene are MGHDK and SYGVNS. The CDR3 has 13 residues. Trimming shortened V by 0 bases and J by 4 bases, and 6 bases separated the two germline ends. Here the CDR3 reads CASSEYSSYGYTF. CDR3 coding DNA: TGTGCCAGCAGTGAATACAGCAGCTATGGCTACACCTTC.

This CDR3 reads CSASSIGLAGGLSTGELFF. The CDR3 DNA follows: TGCAGTGCTAGTTCAATTGGACTAGCGGGGGGGCTGAGCACCGGGGAGCTGTTTTTT. This chain links TRBV20-1 with TRBJ2-2; the match to TRBD2 covers 15 bases. This CDR3 is 19 amino acids long. Germline V gene sequence: CDR1 DFQATT, CDR2 SNEGSKA (reference sequence). The V segment lost 3 bases and the J segment 4 bases; nucleotides outside the gene matches: 12.

This chain joins TRBV28 and TRBJ2-2; the D gene is possibly TRBD1 (6 bases). The CDR3 spans 15 residues. The V gene lost 5 bases and the J gene lost 4 bases, with 14 bases spanning the gap. Germline CDR1 MDHEN, CDR2 SYDVKM. The CDR3 is CASSPWQGTTGELFF. In DNA, the CDR3 is TGTGCCAGCAGTCCCTGGCAGGGGACCACCGGGGAGCTGTTTTTT. Drawing the rest from reference TRBV28 and TRBJ2-2, the complete variable domain is DVKVTQSSRYLVKRTGEKVFLECVQDMDHENMFWYRQDPGLGLRLIYFSYDVKMKEKGDIPEGYSVSREKKERFSLILESASTNQTSMYLCASSPWQGTTGELFFGEGSRLTVL.

This chain joins TRBV3-1 (or the pseudogene TRBV3-2) and TRBJ1-2; D is unresolved. Trimming removed 1 base from V and 8 bases from J, with 11 bases in between. This CDR3 region has 13 residues. Germline loops: CDR1 LGHDT, CDR2 YNNKEL (reference sequence). The chain's CDR3 is CASSQVFSGGYTF. The CDR3, as DNA: TGTGCCAGCAGCCAAGTTTTCAGTGGGGGCTACACCTTC.

The chain links TRBV11-2 to TRBJ2-3; 9 bases match TRBD2. Germline values: CDR1 SGHAT, CDR2 FQNNGV. V lost 2 bases to trimming and J lost 4 bases; unmatched junction nucleotides: 10. CDR3 length: 17 amino acids. The CDR3 region is CASSLNSAGGLPDTQYF. CDR3 coding DNA: TGTGCCAGCAGCTTAAACTCTGCGGGGGGGCTCCCAGATACGCAGTATTTT.

The chain carries TRBV18 and TRBJ1-2; D gene uncertain. The germline CDR1 and CDR2 sequences are KGHSH and LQKENI. V lost 6 bases and J 1 base, leaving 21 bases between the germline ends. This CDR3 is built from 17 residues. The CDR3 nucleotides read TGTGCCAGCTCTGATACGGAAGTTACTCGCCTTAACTATGGCTACACCTTC. Translation: CASSDTEVTRLNYGYTF.

This chain uses TRBV27 with TRBJ2-1, with D unresolved. This CDR3 region has 15 residues. Germline values: CDR1 MNHEY, CDR2 SMNVEV (reference sequence). With 2 bases removed from V and 1 base from J, the gap between germline ends came to 9 bases. In DNA form, the CDR3 reads TGTGCCAGCAGTTTAACGAGCCCGTCCTACAATGAGCAGTTCTTC. Protein sequence: CASSLTSPSYNEQFF.

This chain connects TRBV7-9 to TRBJ1-2; no firm D call. V was cut by 8 bases and J by 6 bases, with 16 bases left in between. This CDR3 spans 13 amino acids. Germline CDR1 and CDR2: SEHNR and FQNEAQ (reference sequence). As DNA, the CDR3 is TGTGCCAGCCGACGTTCGGGATTCCATGGCTACACCTTC. Amino acids: CASRRSGFHGYTF.

The chain employs TRBV7-2 and TRBJ2-2; TRBD2 matches at 7 bases. Germline assignment: CDR1 SGHTA and CDR2 FQGNSA. This CDR3 spans 15 amino acids. V shed 1 base and J 5 bases; nucleotides not matched to a gene: 4. DNA for the CDR3: TGTGCCAGCAGCTTAGTCGGGCGGGAGACCGGGGAGCTGTTTTTT. Its protein product is CASSLVGRETGELFF.

The V and J genes are TRBV5-1 and TRBJ1-1, with unresolved D. The CDR3 has 12 residues. Looked up from germline, CDR1 is SGHRS and CDR2 is YFSETQ. V was clipped by 3 bases and J by 3 bases, with 6 bases between them. The CDR3 nucleotides are TGCGCCAGCAGCTCCTTAGACACTGAAGCTTTCTTT. This sequence encodes CASSSLDTEAFF. The entire variable domain, with the rest obtained from reference TRBV5-1 and TRBJ1-1, is as follows: KAGVTQTPRYLIKTRGQQVTLSCSPISGHRSVSWYQQTPGQGLQFLFEYFSETQRNKGNFPGRFSGRQFSNSRSEMNVSTLELGDSALYLCASSSLDTEAFFGQGTRLTVV.

The chain employs TRBV15 and TRBJ1-5; D uncertain. This CDR3 spans 16 amino acids. Trimming removed 5 bases at V and 1 base at J, with 15 bases between. From germline, CDR1 is LNHNV and CDR2 YYDKDF (reference sequence). DNA for the CDR3: TGTGCCACCAGCGGGGAGGAGGGCTCGAGCAATCAGCCCCAGCATTTT. As protein: CATSGEEGSSNQPQHF.

The chain combines TRBV24-1 with TRBJ1-4; TRBD1 matches at 10 bases. Germline CDR1 KGHDR, CDR2 SFDVKD. The CDR3 consists of 15 residues. V shed 4 bases, J shed 7 bases, and the junction held 5 bases outside the gene matches. For the CDR3, the DNA is TGTGCCACCAGTGACCCTGGACAGGGGGGTGAAAAACTGTTTTTT. Amino acids: CATSDPGQGGEKLFF.

About this clone itself: Sequence at one end of the junction differs from germline and may be a read error. The genes are TRBV2 and TRBJ1-1, with D possibly being TRBD1 (5 bases). CDR3 size: 14 residues. Germline lookup yields CDR1 SNHLY and CDR2 FYNNEI. This CDR3 reads CASSYLDGAADAFF. CDR3 DNA: TGTGCCAGCAGTTACCTCGACGGGGCCGCTGACGCTTTCTTT.